This is a list of T cell receptor beta chains from one sample in a study of CD8+ T cells in alopecia areata. Some clones are missing from TCRdb's copy, which holds only in-frame ones; the method was immunoSEQ multiplex PCR. This sample has under 250,000 clones; roughly 57% occur once, and the top ten carry 0.4% to 0.55%. The sequencing here drew on CD4+ T cells sorted from blood, taken at week 0. The receptors were gathered from a human donor with alopecia areata. Both conserved end residues are part of each CDR3.

TRBV7-9	TRBJ2-5	CASSNTGTSGKETQYF
TRBV29-1	TRBJ1-2	CSVDSFYGYTF
TRBV2	TRBJ2-3	CASSGTLQGDTQYF
TRBV6-1	TRBJ2-3	CASSEWTSTDTQYF
TRBV27	TRBJ1-2	CASSSQGSYGYTF
TRBV30	TRBJ1-2	CAWLGRGYGYTF
TRBV29-1	TRBJ1-1	CSVEWGRPPKAFF
TRBV2	TRBJ1-5	CASRGGPSSNQPQHF
TRBV14	TRBJ2-3	CASSQEAGAVGDTQYF
TRBV25-1	TRBJ1-2	CASSKNRGYGYTF
TRBV11-2	TRBJ2-1	CASSLDRVGYNEQFF
TRBV18	TRBJ2-3	CASSPPTAYTDTQYF
TRBV29-1	TRBJ1-1	CSVGISANPNTEAFF
TRBV4-1	TRBJ2-4	CASSPHLLGNIQYF
TRBV6-5	TRBJ2-1	CASRLDRGGGNEQFF
TRBV2	TRBJ1-2	CASRVGQEYGYTF
TRBV29-1	TRBJ2-5	CSVEETQYF
TRBV27	TRBJ1-1	CASRPQGYTEAFF
TRBV19	TRBJ1-5	CASSPTTGWNQPQHF
TRBV29-1	TRBJ2-7	CSVGGRATYEQYF
TRBV15	TRBJ1-5	CATSTGPYSNQPQHF
TRBV5-5	TRBJ2-3	CAGQSGSRADTQYF
TRBV11-2	TRBJ1-4	CASSFRGLVEKLFF
TRBV4-1	TRBJ2-5	CASSQALAETQYF
TRBV7-8	TRBJ2-4	CASSLEGSGTIGAKNIQYF
TRBV29-1	TRBJ2-5	CSSSARASMQETQYF
TRBV5-1	TRBJ1-2	CASSLERANYGYTF
TRBV10-1	TRBJ2-3	CASSEDGYGAQYF
TRBV6-5	TRBJ1-2	CASSSTDIYGYTF
TRBV5-1	TRBJ2-5	CASSSTGQGQETQYF
TRBV7-9	TRBJ1-2	CASSQTGPGIYGYTF